These 18 T cell receptor beta chains were all obtained from the same sample, sequenced in a study of blood T cell repertoires in COVID-19. Clones were sequenced by immunoSEQ multiplex PCR, and TCRdb holds only the in-frame ones, with some missing. The profile shows some 400,000 clones, 70% to 90% of them singletons. The sequencing sample was made of peripheral blood. The receptors were gathered from a woman aged 60-75 years with COVID-19, enrolled during active disease.

With respect to this clone: A much larger clone lies one base from this, so it may be a read error. This rearrangement joins TRBV7-2 to TRBJ1-6; 8 bases match TRBD1. Unmatched junction bases numbered 1, after V lost 6 bases and J lost 6 bases. CDR3 length: 13 residues. Germline CDR1 and CDR2: SGHTA and FQGNSA. This CDR3 reads CASSGQGNSPLHF. CDR3 nucleotides: TGTGCCAGCAGTGGACAGGGTAATTCACCCCTCCACTTT.

The chain links TRBV28 to TRBJ1-1; TRBD1 matches 7 bases. V gave up 10 bases and J gave up 5 bases; unmatched junction bases: 4. The germline V gene has CDR1 MDHEN and CDR2 SYDVKM. The CDR3 is 11 amino acids. In DNA form, the CDR3 reads TGTGCCACCCAGGGGGTAACTGAAGCTTTCTTT. Its protein is CATQGVTEAFF.

The rearrangement links TRBV18 to TRBJ2-7; 7 bases map to TRBD1. The CDR3 contains 14 residues. CDR1 and CDR2 from the germline V gene are KGHSH and LQKENI. The trim removed 3 bases at V and 2 bases at J, leaving 4 bases unmatched. The CDR3 sequence: CASSPDRETYEQYF. CDR3 bases: TGTGCCAGCTCACCTGACAGGGAGACCTACGAGCAGTACTTC.

This clone occurred a few times. The chain carries TRBV28 and TRBJ1-1; D unresolved. The CDR3 loop spans 13 amino acids. Germline V gene data show CDR1 as MDHEN and CDR2 as SYDVKM. Trimming took off 5 bases at V and 0 bases at J, with 7 bases between the two ends. CDR3 nucleotides: TGTGCCAGCAGTCCGAGAATGAACACTGAAGCTTTCTTT. It encodes CASSPRMNTEAFF.

The rearrangement joins TRBV14 to TRBJ2-1; D perhaps matches TRBD2 (6 bases). Germline loops: CDR1 SGHDN, CDR2 FVKESK. Trimming removed 0 bases from V and 8 bases from J, with 17 bases in between. This CDR3 has 16 amino acids. The CDR3 region is CASSQESGFRVHEQFF. In DNA form, the CDR3 reads TGTGCCAGCAGCCAAGAGAGCGGGTTCAGGGTCCATGAGCAGTTCTTC.

The chain employs TRBV5-1 and TRBJ2-2; TRBD2 aligns across 8 bases. This CDR3 has 16 amino acids. V dropped 0 bases and J dropped 0; count of bases not matched to a gene: 1. The germline CDR1 and CDR2 sequences are SGHRS and YFSETQ. CDR3 sequence: CASSLDGGANTGELFF. As DNA, the CDR3 is TGCGCCAGCAGCTTGGACGGGGGGGCGAACACCGGGGAGCTGTTTTTT.

The chain is built from TRBV6-5 and TRBJ1-1; D may be TRBD1 (5 bases). V lost 5 bases and J lost 5, with 18 bases in between. This CDR3 is 15 amino acids long. Germline loops: CDR1 MNHEY, CDR2 SVGAGI. The CDR3 region is CASSTTAWGGTEAFF. The CDR3 DNA reads as TGTGCCAGCAGTACTACGGCTTGGGGGGGAACTGAAGCTTTCTTT.

The rearrangement uses TRBV7-2 and TRBJ2-7, with D unclear. This CDR3 comprises 16 residues. The V gene lost 3 bases and the J gene lost 0 bases, with 15 bases spanning the gap. Germline lookup yields CDR1 SGHTA and CDR2 FQGNSA. Here the CDR3 reads CASSLLPLLPSYEQYF. The CDR3 bases are TGTGCCAGCAGCTTGCTCCCACTCTTACCCTCCTACGAGCAGTACTTC.

The chain couples TRBV4-1 to TRBJ2-3, with TRBD1 matching over 10 bases. Unmatched junction bases numbered 9, after V lost 4 bases and J lost 5 bases. Per germline, CDR1 MGHRA and CDR2 YSYEKL. The CDR3 sequence is 16 residues long. Here the CDR3 reads CASSPEGQGRGDTQYF. The CDR3 DNA follows: TGCGCCAGCAGCCCCGAGGGACAGGGGAGGGGAGATACGCAGTATTTT.

The chain recombines TRBV30 with TRBJ1-6; D call uncertain. Trimming cost V 7 bases and J 2 bases, with 12 bases left between them. From germline, CDR1 is GTSNPN and CDR2 SVGIG (reference sequence). The CDR3 is 14 residues long. The CDR3 loop reads CASVRQTYNSPLHF. DNA for the CDR3: TGTGCCTCCGTCAGGCAGACCTATAATTCACCCCTCCACTTT.

The chain couples TRBV2 to TRBJ1-4; maybe TRBD1 (5 bases). V gave up 2 bases and J gave up 2 bases, with 9 bases separating them. In germline, CDR1 is SNHLY, CDR2 FYNNEI. This CDR3 comprises 15 residues. The CDR3 DNA is TGTGCCAGCAGTGAAAGGGGAAATACTAATGAAAAACTGTTTTTT. This translates into CASSERGNTNEKLFF.

To note about this clone: The same CDR3 can be traced to other DNA sequences in this sample. The chain joins TRBV5-1 to TRBJ2-7, with D possibly TRBD2 on 5 matching bases. Germline V CDR1 and CDR2: SGHRS, YFSETQ. The CDR3 totals 14 residues. The germline V and J ends were trimmed by 5 bases and 0 bases, with 12 bases remaining between them. CDR3 nucleotide sequence: TGCGCCAGCAGTAGGACTGGAGGCTCCTACGAGCAGTACTTC. Translation gives CASSRTGGSYEQYF.

This clone was observed a single time. This rearrangement joins TRBV20-1 to TRBJ1-1; maybe TRBD1 (5 bases). Trimming stripped 4 bases from V and 8 bases from J, with 11 bases between. Germline assignment: CDR1 DFQATT and CDR2 SNEGSKA (reference sequence). This CDR3 contains 11 residues. The CDR3: CSATTTVEAFF. Here the CDR3 DNA reads TGCAGTGCTACCACGACAGTAGAAGCTTTCTTT.

This clone was recorded once. The chain combines TRBV5-4 with TRBJ1-3; D uncertain. The V end lost 2 bases, the J end lost 0 bases, and 9 bases lay between the germline ends. The CDR3 has 15 residues. CDR1 and CDR2 (germline): SGHNT, YYREEE (reference sequence). As DNA, the CDR3 is TGTGCCAGCAGCTTAGACACAAACTCTGGAAACACCATATATTTT. This gives the protein CASSLDTNSGNTIYF.

The J gene is TRBJ1-4, the V gene TRBV25-1, with a possible D match to TRBD1 (6 bases). CDR1 is MGHDK, CDR2 SYGVNS, per germline. The CDR3 runs 15 residues. Trimming removed 4 bases from V and 5 bases from J, with 14 bases in between. The CDR3 DNA sequence: TGTGCCAGCAGTGTCGGACAGAAGCCGAATGAAAAACTGTTTTTT. Translating gives CASSVGQKPNEKLFF.

J is TRBJ2-7 and V is TRBV7-2; 7 positions agree with TRBD2. The CDR3 is 14 amino acids. The V and J ends lost 6 bases and 6 bases, in that order; junction bases with no gene match: 11. Germline assignment: CDR1 SGHTA and CDR2 FQGNSA. CDR3 loop: CASSRSGAAGEQYF. The CDR3 DNA follows: TGTGCCAGCAGTCGAAGCGGGGCGGCGGGCGAGCAGTACTTC.

This clone was seen a single time. The chain combines TRBV5-6 with TRBJ1-6, with D uncertain. CDR1 and CDR2 (germline): SGHDT, YYEEEE. The CDR3 contains 15 residues. Trimming took 4 bases from V and 13 from J, leaving 21 bases between them. The CDR3 bases are TGTGCCAGCAGCGCCCCGGAGGGAGGGAGAAATCCCCTCCACTTT. This codes for CASSAPEGGRNPLHF.

J is TRBJ2-1 and V is TRBV6-1; TRBD1 aligns across 7 bases. The CDR3 spans 18 residues. Germline V lookup: CDR1 MNHNS, CDR2 SASEGT. Trimming removed 1 base from V and 0 bases from J; junction bases left unmatched: 9. The CDR3 coding sequence is TGTGCCAGCAGTGAAGTTCGTGTGGGACAGAGCTCCTACAATGAGCAGTTCTTC. It specifies CASSEVRVGQSSYNEQFF.